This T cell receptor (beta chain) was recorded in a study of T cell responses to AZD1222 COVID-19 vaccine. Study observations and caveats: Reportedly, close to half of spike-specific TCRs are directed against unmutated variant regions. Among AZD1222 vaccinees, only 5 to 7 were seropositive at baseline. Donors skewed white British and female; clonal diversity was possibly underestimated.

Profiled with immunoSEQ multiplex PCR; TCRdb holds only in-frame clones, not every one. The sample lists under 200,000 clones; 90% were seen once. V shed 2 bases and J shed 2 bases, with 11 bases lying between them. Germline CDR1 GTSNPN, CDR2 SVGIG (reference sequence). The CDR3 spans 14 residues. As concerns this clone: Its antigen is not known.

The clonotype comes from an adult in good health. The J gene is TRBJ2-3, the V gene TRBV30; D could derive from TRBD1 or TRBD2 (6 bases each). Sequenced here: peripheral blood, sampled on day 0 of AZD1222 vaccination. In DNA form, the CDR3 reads TGTGCCTGGAGTCGGGGGCCGAACACAGATACGCAGTATTTT. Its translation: CAWSRGPNTDTQYF.